This T cell receptor beta chain was observed in a study of blood T cell repertoires in COVID-19. As for the study in general: From T cells, B-cell-depleted T cells, or PBMCs came the material, which was cDNA or gDNA.

TCRdb's table, derived via immunoSEQ multiplex PCR, lists solely in-frame clones and lacks some. This sample has roughly 160,000 clones, with 85% to 95% found just once. V was clipped by 1 base and J by 2 bases; unmatched bases: 2. The CDR3 has 16 amino acids. Germline lookup yields CDR1 SGHDN and CDR2 FVKESK. This clone was observed a handful of times. This sequence originates from a man in his fifties or sixties with acute or convalescent COVID-19. The sequenced sample consisted of peripheral blood. The chain is built from TRBV14 and TRBJ2-1, with 10 positions matching TRBD1. The CDR3 loop reads CASSQVGQGTYNEQFF. The CDR3 DNA reads as TGTGCCAGCAGCCAAGTGGGACAGGGGACCTACAATGAGCAGTTCTTC.